The TCR beta chain under discussion was sequenced for a study of blood T cells in healthy people across ages (dated by TCRdb to between 2014 and 2017). Regarding the study in general: Template switching captured roughly one uniquely barcoded TCR beta cDNA molecule per two T cells in model experiments. To avoid experimental bias, donors of different ages were spread randomly across the sequencing lanes. Using deep sequencing normalized with unique cDNA molecular identifiers, the study measured how TCR beta repertoire diversity changes with age. Donors were grouped into four age groups: young (average 16 years), middle-aged (39), aged (around 60) and long-lived (roughly 80). For two donors (one aged 18 to 30 and one aged 80 or older), the study analyzed two additional independent replicas of 1 million unique cDNA reads from the same blood draw. Findings and caveats that apply to the study as a whole: As age increased, observed TCR beta diversity per million T cells dropped in a roughly linear way, and a significant reduction was already evident by age 40. Estimates of total diversity based on one million sequenced T cells were considered lower bounds and underestimates. Because the CMV infection status of the donors was unknown, age-related changes in expanded clonotypes may potentially have been confounded. Bulk unsorted PBMC profiling prevented conclusive comparison of naive and antigen-experienced compartments. The percentage of naive T cells measured by flow cytometry correlated strongly with observed TCR beta diversity. Compared with the aged group, the long-lived group had more naive CD4+ T cells, fewer expanded clones and increased TCR diversity, suggesting age selection.

Systemically healthy Caucasian individuals from Russia, 39 in total and aged about 6 to 100 years, were included as donors. Each donor gave about 11 milliliters of peripheral blood, drawn into EDTA-treated Vacutainer tubes. Ficoll-Paque density-gradient centrifugation was used to isolate PBMCs, with at least 6 million obtained per sample. Trizol reagent was used to extract total RNA from PBMCs, with at least 6 micrograms per sample. The percentages of naive CD45RAhigh/CD27high T cells were determined by flow cytometry on a PBMC aliquot from every donor. This clonotype was picked up a small number of times. Which antigen it targets is not known. No much larger clone exists at a distance of one base, and base qualities are not known. Counted from cysteine to phenylalanine, this CDR3 has 14 amino acids. Only CDR3 DNA is held: 42 bases, read in frame from base 1. The germline V gene (reference sequence) supplies CDR1 DFQATT and CDR2 SNEGSKA.

The method behind the library was 5' RACE. TCRdb records Illumina HiSeq 2500 as the sequencer. A second PCR of about 7 to 12 cycles was run with a J-beta primer mix and a sample-barcoded 5' primer. Each TCR beta cDNA molecule received a unique molecular identifier from a template-switch 5' adaptor carrying 12 random nucleotides. At least 2.5 million CDR3-containing paired-end reads were obtained from each sample. First-strand cDNA synthesis was performed from all RNA using the Mint cDNA synthesis kit, with priming by a TRBC-specific oligonucleotide. After uracil-DNA glycosylase treatment, a first 18-cycle PCR used universal primers M1SS and BC2_uni_R on all cDNA. Processing in the source paper ran as follows. Normalization of each sample was performed by random selection of 1 million high-quality reads, each carrying a distinct molecular identifier. Instead of being binned into consensus sequences, reads that shared molecular identifiers were thrown out. MiTCR, set to a Q25 quality threshold and the strictest error-elimination algorithm, was used for CDR3 identification, clonotype clustering and error correction. A nonparametric unseen species model with Euler transformation was used to estimate lower-bound total TCR beta diversity. TCRdb reran the public reads through fastp at Q25 and MiXCR, keeping productive beta chains. Each entry merges the rows of one CDR3 protein and shows their most common DNA and genes. Here the V and J calls rest on TCRdb's processing, not on the authors' analysis. This sample holds approximately 1.5 million distinct CDR3 sequences; roughly 30% were observed only once. The leading ten clones occupy around 10% of the sample.

The sample comprised blood. The clonotype comes from a young woman in good health. The rearrangement combines TRBV20-1 with TRBJ2-1; the D region may be TRBD1 or TRBD2, each matching 5 bases equally. At the DNA level, the sequence is TGCAGCAGGGTCCGGGGAGACACTTACAATGAGCAGTTCTTC. Translated, it gives CSRVRGDTYNEQFF.